Below are 14 T cell receptor beta chains sequenced from a single sample in a study of vaccination effects on CD4 cells after COVID-19. Some clones are missing from TCRdb's copy, which holds only in-frame ones; the method was immunoSEQ multiplex PCR. This sample has 65,000 to 70,000 clones, with 76% found just once. The antigens of these receptors remain unknown. Antigen-specific CD4+ T cells were expanded with viral peptide pools in the ViraFEST assay before sequencing. Isolating CD4+ T cells followed approximately ten days of culture. Vaccine administered to participants consisted of two doses of either BNT162b2 or mRNA-1273. Sequences were derived from CD4+ T cells from PBMCs cultured with HCoV-OC43 spike peptides, sampled after COVID-19 vaccination. Subset meaning: HCoV-OC43 spike overlapping peptide pool stimulation. These receptors were collected from a human donor who received a COVID-19 vaccine.

This chain connects TRBV5-1 to TRBJ2-3; 12 bases match TRBD2. The CDR3 runs to 15 residues. V was pared by 7 bases and J by 6 bases, with 9 bases of the junction left unmatched. The germline V gene has CDR1 SGHRS and CDR2 YFSETQ. The CDR3 sequence is CASRTSGASGDTQYF. The CDR3 DNA follows: TGCGCCAGCCGGACTAGCGGGGCCTCGGGGGATACGCAGTATTTT.

This chain links TRBV5-5 with TRBJ2-5; TRBD2 agrees at 14 bases. Per germline, CDR1 SGHKS and CDR2 YYEKEE (reference sequence). With 3 bases clipped from V and 8 bases from J, the junction kept 6 bases outside the gene matches. The CDR3 is made up of 15 amino acids. Here the CDR3 reads CASSSLTSGGDTQYF. As DNA, the CDR3 is TGTGCCAGCAGCTCTTTGACTAGCGGGGGGGATACCCAGTACTTC. Drawing the rest from reference TRBV5-5 and TRBJ2-5, the complete variable domain is DAGVTQSPTHLIKTRGQQVTLRCSPISGHKSVSWYQQVLGQGPQFIFQYYEKEERGRGNFPDRFSARQFPNYSSELNVNALLLGDSALYLCASSSLTSGGDTQYFGPGTRLLVL.

V gene TRBV5-1 combines with J gene TRBJ2-3; D gene ambiguous. The CDR3 totals 14 residues. CDR1 is SGHRS, CDR2 YFSETQ, per germline. V dropped 0 bases and J dropped 2 bases, with 7 bases sitting between them. CDR3 residues: CASSLAFHTDTQYF. The CDR3 nucleotides read TGCGCCAGCAGCTTGGCCTTCCACACAGATACGCAGTATTTT.

The chain recombines TRBV28 with TRBJ2-3; D gene unclear. The CDR3 extends over 13 amino acids. Trimming removed 8 bases at V and 4 bases at J, with 13 bases between. CDR1 is MDHEN and CDR2 is SYDVKM in the germline V gene. As DNA, the CDR3 is TGTGCCAGCCATGGCATGTTGGCAGATACGCAGTATTTT. It translates to CASHGMLADTQYF.

J is TRBJ1-1 and V is TRBV3-1 (or the pseudogene TRBV3-2); no reliable D call. The V and J ends lost 1 base and 8 bases respectively, with 11 bases between them. The CDR3 covers 13 residues. The V gene's germline CDR1 is LGHDT and CDR2 YNNKEL (reference sequence). The CDR3 coding sequence is TGTGCCAGCAGCCAAGTCCCAATAAAGGAAGCTTTCTTT. It is translated as CASSQVPIKEAFF.

This chain links TRBV10-3 with TRBJ1-5, with 9 nucleotides matching TRBD1. Germline values: CDR1 ENHRY, CDR2 SYGVKD. This CDR3 contains 14 residues. J gave up 7 bases and V 10 bases, and 11 bases lay outside the gene matches. In DNA form, the CDR3 reads TGTGCCACCTCCGCGGGACAGGGATCGCAGCCCCAGCATTTT. Its protein product is CATSAGQGSQPQHF.

V gene TRBV30 combines with J gene TRBJ2-7; 7 positions agree with TRBD2. Trimming at V came to 5 bases and at J to 5 bases, leaving 12 bases not matched to a gene. This CDR3 has 14 amino acids. CDR1 is GTSNPN and CDR2 is SVGIG in the germline V gene (reference sequence). This CDR3 is CAWDQTGTTNEQYV. The CDR3, as DNA: TGTGCCTGGGACCAGACGGGGACTACTAACGAGCAGTACGTC.

The gene calls are TRBV5-4 and TRBJ2-5, with 13 positions matching TRBD2. J lost 2 bases, V lost 4 bases, and 8 bases had no gene match. The CDR3 extends over 17 amino acids. Germline-derived CDR1 and CDR2 are SGHNT and YYREEE (reference sequence). The CDR3 is CASSRGTSGVLQETQYF. The CDR3 DNA is TGTGCCAGCAGCCGGGGGACTAGCGGGGTCCTTCAAGAGACCCAGTACTTC.

The chain is built from TRBV5-1 and TRBJ2-2, with 9 bases fitting TRBD2. V shed 2 bases, J shed 2 bases, and the junction held 4 bases outside the gene matches. Germline values: CDR1 SGHRS, CDR2 YFSETQ. CDR3 length: 16 residues. DNA for the CDR3: TGCGCCAGCAGCTTCATAGCGGGGGCCAACACCGGGGAGCTGTTTTTT. As protein: CASSFIAGANTGELFF.

This chain uses TRBV28 with TRBJ2-2; D is possibly TRBD1 (6 bases). Germline V CDR1 and CDR2: MDHEN, SYDVKM. The CDR3 length is 13 residues. V shed 5 bases and J shed 8 bases, with 12 bases lying between them. For the CDR3, the DNA is TGTGCCAGCAGTCCGAACAGGGCAGGGGAGCTGTTTTTT. Its protein product is CASSPNRAGELFF.

The V and J genes are TRBV7-3 and TRBJ2-5; the D gene could be TRBD1 or TRBD2 (8 bases each). The CDR3 extends over 14 amino acids. The V end lost 4 bases, the J end lost 7 bases, and 16 bases lay between the germline ends. Per germline, CDR1 SGHTA and CDR2 FQGTGA. The CDR3 coding sequence is TGTGCCAGCAGCTCTTTAGCGGGGACAGGGACCCAGTACTTC. Translating it yields CASSSLAGTGTQYF.

The rearrangement links TRBV2 to TRBJ2-7; TRBD1 aligns across 8 bases. CDR1 SNHLY and CDR2 FYNNEI come from the germline V gene. The CDR3 consists of 13 residues. The V segment lost 8 bases and the J segment 6 bases; nucleotides outside the gene matches: 9. CDR3 in DNA: TGTGCCAGCGATGACAGGGGTCCCCTCGAGCAGTACGTC. It yields the protein CASDDRGPLEQYV.

The CDR3 DNA follows: TGTGCCAGCAGAGCGACAGGGGGCGCAGGTTCACCCCTCCACTTT. Translated, it gives CASRATGGAGSPLHF. The V gene is TRBV28, the J gene TRBJ1-6; 10 bases fit TRBD1. V gave up 6 bases and J gave up 9 bases; unmatched junction bases: 8. Looked up from germline, CDR1 is MDHEN and CDR2 is SYDVKM. The CDR3 contains 15 residues. Based on the CDR3 plus reference TRBV28 and TRBJ1-6, the full variable domain is DVKVTQSSRYLVKRTGEKVFLECVQDMDHENMFWYRQDPGLGLRLIYFSYDVKMKEKGDIPEGYSVSREKKERFSLILESASTNQTSMYLCASRATGGAGSPLHFGNGTRLTVT.

This clone occurred a few times. In DNA, the CDR3 is TGTGCCAGCAGCGTAGATGGGGACAGTCCTTCTCTAGCCAAAAACATTCAGTACTTC. It specifies CASSVDGDSPSLAKNIQYF. This sequence joins TRBV9 and TRBJ2-4, with 7 positions matching TRBD1. The CDR3 runs to 19 residues. V gave up 0 bases and J gave up 0 bases; unmatched junction bases: 12. Germline V gene sequence: CDR1 SGDLS, CDR2 YYNGEE.